This TCR beta chain is from a study of blood T cell repertoires in COVID-19. About the study: Whether acute or convalescent, the COVID-19 samples came from the United States, Italy and Spain. T cells, B-cell-depleted T cells, or PBMCs provided the cDNA or gDNA that served as material.

Authors' processing steps: Nucleated cell number was recorded as an estimate derived from reference gene primer amplification. Sequencing was performed with immunoSEQ multiplex PCR; in TCRdb, only in-frame clones are kept and a portion is missing. V, J and clone size derive from that table, while D and trimming were established from the DNA sequence. The data contain approximately 40,000 clones, 88% of them singletons. The junction had 6 bases not matched to a gene; V was cut back by 0 bases and J by 7 bases. The germline V gene has CDR1 SGHDT and CDR2 YYEEEE. The CDR3 length is 15 residues. The sequenced sample consisted of peripheral blood. The J gene is TRBJ2-4, the V gene TRBV5-6, with 8 positions matching TRBD2. The sequence was obtained from a woman in her sixties or seventies with acute or convalescent COVID-19. The CDR3 loop reads CASSLEVAGFNIQYF. The CDR3 DNA reads as TGTGCCAGCAGCTTGGAGGTAGCGGGATTTAACATTCAGTACTTC.